This entry describes one TCR beta chain. The antigen is not known. V lost 1 base, J lost 6 bases, and 13 bases lay in between. Germline-derived CDR1 and CDR2 are SGHTA and FQGNSA. CDR3 size: 15 residues. The data are from a study of STAT3 mutations in large granular lymphocyte leukemia. Study information: Roughly half of the longitudinally sequenced T-LGLL patients carried detectable canonical activating STAT3 mutations.

Libraries were prepared by immunoSEQ multiplex PCR; TCRdb keeps only in-frame clonotypes and omits some of them. The sample has several thousand clones; roughly 90% are singletons. The study's findings and limits: TCR clonotype switching after therapy occurred in about 30% of the 18 patients. Differing intervals and regimens complicate linking therapy response to clone burden. Every T-LGLL patient had at least one immunodominant TCRbeta clonotype.

This TCR came from a man between 60 and 75 years old with T-cell large granular lymphocyte leukemia. Some clones in this sample may be carry-over from other donors' samples. V gene TRBV7-2 combines with J gene TRBJ1-5; D is perhaps TRBD1 (6 bases). The sample taken for sequencing was peripheral blood mononuclear cells. The CDR3 spells CASSLEAGVIQPQHF. DNA for the CDR3: TGTGCCAGCAGCTTAGAGGCAGGGGTTATTCAGCCCCAGCATTTT.